This TCR beta chain was recorded in a study of shared clonotypes between healthy human individuals. A deep-level run was used for the assay. Original processing notes: ImmunoSEQ yielded junction-only sequences lacking quality scores, so filtering differed. Here immunoSEQ multiplex PCR was the method, and the copy in TCRdb shows in-frame clones only, minus some. V and J calls plus clone size are reproduced from that table; the DNA served to infer D and trimming. Of roughly 720,000 clones listed, 90% are singletons. The V and J ends lost 1 base and 4 bases, in that order; junction bases with no gene match: 13. This CDR3 contains 18 residues. In germline, CDR1 is PRHDT, CDR2 FYEKMQ (reference sequence). Donors had no recently reported acute infections or vaccinations and were HIV-negative. Donors comprised only Caucasian adults living in Nashville, Tennessee.

What was sequenced was memory CD8+ T cells from PBMCs. The subset denotes: CD45RO+ cells pooled with CCR7-negative TemRA cells. This TCR derives from a man aged 18 to 30 in good health. Some clones in this sample may be carry-over from other donors' samples. V and J are TRBV13 and TRBJ2-7, with TRBD2 identical over 10 bases. CDR3 amino acids: CASSLVRQREGLGYEQYF. In DNA, the CDR3 is TGTGCCAGCAGCTTAGTCCGCCAGCGGGAGGGCCTGGGATACGAGCAGTACTTC.